These T cell receptor beta chains were read from a single sample in a study of PD-L1 blockade in urothelial cancer. This table comes from immunoSEQ multiplex PCR, and its TCRdb copy is limited to in-frame clones, with some not included. The table has roughly 50,000 clones, around 88% seen once. The sample in question was PBMCs, obtained around atezolizumab (anti-PD-L1) treatment. The receptors here all came from a woman in her sixties with urothelial cancer. Both conserved end residues are part of each CDR3. The D gene is left open where the match is weak. Part of the rows lack a size; the others show once, few, many or a class for expanded clones.

j_call | v_call | d_call | clone_size | cdr3_aa | cdr3_nt
TRBJ1-2 | TRBV11-2 | . | . | CASSSQGTYGYTF | TGTGCCAGCAGCTCCCAGGGAACCTATGGCTACACCTTC
TRBJ1-1 | TRBV5-1 | . | . | CASSVWTPTTEAFF | TGCGCCAGCAGCGTTTGGACACCAACCACTGAAGCTTTCTTT
TRBJ1-2 | TRBV6-1 | TRBD1 | . | CASSDGDSPFYGYTF | TGTGCCAGCAGTGACGGGGACAGCCCTTTCTATGGCTACACCTTC
TRBJ2-5 | TRBV11-2 | . | . | CASSPTGFQETQYF | TGTGCCAGCAGCCCAACAGGATTCCAAGAGACCCAGTACTTC
TRBJ2-1 | TRBV4-3 | . | . | CASSQEGLNNEQFF | TGCGCCAGCAGCCAAGAGGGACTGAACAATGAGCAGTTCTTC
TRBJ2-5 | TRBV6-1 | TRBD2 | . | CASVLAGGPQTQYF | TGTGCCAGTGTCCTAGCGGGGGGGCCGCAGACCCAGTACTTC
TRBJ2-1 | TRBV7-8 | . | . | CASSLGLVRDYNEQFF | TGTGCCAGCAGCTTGGGGCTTGTCAGGGATTACAATGAGCAGTTCTTC
TRBJ1-1 | TRBV9 | . | . | CASSEDGRSGAFF | TGTGCCAGCAGCGAAGACGGTAGGTCCGGGGCTTTCTTT
TRBJ1-4 | TRBV18 | . | . | CASSTARGVGTNEKLFF | TGTGCCAGCTCAACGGCCCGCGGGGTTGGGACTAATGAAAAACTGTTTTTT
TRBJ2-5 | TRBV7-2 | TRBD1 | . | CASSSYRGLGETQYF | TGTGCCAGCAGCTCATACAGGGGGCTTGGAGAGACCCAGTACTTC
TRBJ2-1 | TRBV29-1 | TRBD2 | once | CSVEPRDYFNEQFF | TGCAGCGTTGAACCCCGGGACTACTTCAATGAGCAGTTCTTC
TRBJ1-1 | TRBV25-1 | TRBD1 | few | CASRVPGGNTEAFF | TGTGCCAGCAGAGTACCAGGGGGGAACACTGAAGCTTTCTTT
TRBJ2-6 | TRBV19 | TRBD1 | . | CASQGDISGANVLTF | TGTGCCAGTCAGGGGGATATCTCTGGGGCCAACGTCCTGACTTTC
TRBJ2-7 | TRBV7-2 | TRBD2 | once | CASSLQRGPVGFEQYF | TGTGCCAGCAGCTTACAGCGGGGGCCGGTGGGTTTTGAGCAGTACTTC
TRBJ2-3 | TRBV10-2 | TRBD2 | . | CASSEPGLAGYTQYF | TGCGCCAGCAGTGAGCCGGGACTAGCGGGATATACGCAGTATTTT
TRBJ2-5 | TRBV5-1 | . | . | CASSLSGQETQYF | TGCGCCAGCAGCTTGTCCGGGCAAGAGACCCAGTACTTC
TRBJ1-1 | TRBV9 | TRBD1 | once | CASSVDPRGTGGTEAFF | TGTGCCAGCAGCGTCGACCCCCGAGGGACAGGCGGCACTGAAGCTTTCTTT
TRBJ2-7 | TRBV6-5 | . | . | CASSYSADSTYEQYF | TGTGCCAGCAGTTACTCGGCGGATTCAACGTACGAGCAGTACTTC
TRBJ1-5 | TRBV5-1 | TRBD1 | . | CASSLRGPPYQPQHF | TGCGCCAGCAGCTTGAGGGGGCCCCCCTATCAGCCCCAGCATTTT
TRBJ2-5 | TRBV2 | TRBD2 | . | CASSQLAGGLETQYF | TGTGCCAGCAGTCAACTAGCGGGGGGGCTCGAGACCCAGTACTTC
TRBJ2-2 | TRBV10-1 | . | . | CASSPTPITGELFF | TGCGCCAGCAGTCCTACCCCCATCACCGGGGAGCTGTTTTTT
TRBJ1-1 | TRBV19 | . | . | CASSTADMARENTEAFF | TGTGCCAGTAGTACCGCGGACATGGCCAGGGAGAACACTGAAGCTTTCTTT
TRBJ2-1 | TRBV5-4 | TRBD2 | . | CASSPGTVGLAGTYNEQFF | TGTGCCAGCAGCCCCGGGACGGTTGGACTAGCTGGGACCTACAATGAGCAGTTCTTC
TRBJ2-4 | TRBV7-8 | TRBD2 | . | CASSLVLAGAEPRQLAKNIQYF | TGTGCCAGCAGCTTAGTCCTAGCGGGAGCAGAGCCGCGACAACTAGCCAAAAACATTCAGTACTTC
TRBJ2-1 | TRBV28 | TRBD2 | . | CASLDFSSRTSHNEQFF | TGTGCCAGCCTTGACTTTAGTTCGCGGACTAGTCATAATGAGCAGTTCTTC
TRBJ2-3 | TRBV2 | . | . | CASSDEDSNTQYF | TGTGCCAGCAGTGACGAAGACAGTAATACGCAGTATTTT
TRBJ2-1 | TRBV7-9 | TRBD2 | . | CASSLRLAGGLYEQFF | TGTGCCAGCAGCCTGAGACTAGCGGGAGGTTTGTATGAGCAGTTCTTC
TRBJ2-7 | TRBV19 | . | . | CASSISGQGAYEQYF | TGTGCCAGTAGTATTTCCGGGCAAGGGGCCTACGAGCAGTACTTC
TRBJ1-6 | TRBV5-6 | TRBD1 | . | CASSPRQGLSYNSPLHF | TGTGCCAGCAGCCCTCGACAGGGTCTCTCCTATAATTCACCCCTCCACTTT
TRBJ2-1 | TRBV11-3 | TRBD2 | . | CASSFGLAGHNEQFF | TGTGCCAGCAGCTTCGGTCTAGCGGGCCACAATGAGCAGTTCTTC
TRBJ2-5 | TRBV19 | TRBD1 | . | CASKDWTGGPETQYF | TGTGCCAGTAAAGATTGGACAGGGGGCCCAGAGACCCAGTACTTC
TRBJ2-2 | TRBV6-4 | TRBD2 | . | CASSDSNRGDTGELFF | TGTGCCAGCAGTGACTCGAACCGGGGGGACACCGGGGAGCTGTTTTTT
TRBJ2-3 | TRBV5-1 | TRBD2 | once | CATSMTSGTDTQYF | TGCGCCACCTCTATGACTAGCGGCACAGATACGCAGTATTTT